The 14 T cell receptor beta chains below all came from one sample that was sequenced in a study of beta chain features in type 1 diabetes. General study findings and limits: TCRB CDR3s were moderately but significantly shorter in Type 1 diabetes patients in all four CD4+ subsets.

Expressed TCRB transcripts were sequenced after all isolated RNA was converted to cDNA. Clones were read by immunoSEQ multiplex PCR, and TCRdb kept only the in-frame ones, dropping some. The sample includes roughly 260,000 clones, about a fifth of them seen just once. These receptors have no known antigen. Material for sequencing was naive CD4+ T cells from blood. Receptors originate from a middle-aged woman with type 1 diabetes.

There are a few counts of this clone. The CDR3 DNA reads TGCGCCAGCAGCTCCAGCCCTGGTGAGAGGAATGAGCAGTTCTTC. It encodes CASSSSPGERNEQFF. V is TRBV5-1 and J is TRBJ2-1; D ambiguous. This CDR3 has 15 residues. From germline, CDR1 is SGHRS and CDR2 YFSETQ. The germline V and J ends were trimmed by 3 bases and 7 bases, with 17 bases remaining between them.

This clone was found a few times. This chain uses TRBV6-5 with TRBJ1-1, with TRBD1 identical over 8 bases. Germline CDR1 MNHEY, CDR2 SVGAGI. This CDR3 contains 12 residues. Trimming took 5 bases from V and 11 from J; bases not matched to a gene: 7. CDR3 sequence (DNA): TGTGCCAGCAGTCTTGGACAGGGAAAGGCTTTCTTT. Its translation: CASSLGQGKAFF.

This clone came up a few times. The rearrangement links TRBV29-1 to TRBJ2-7, with D possibly matching TRBD2 (5 bases). V was shortened by 0 bases and J by 7 bases, with 16 bases between the two germline ends. There are 14 residues in the CDR3. Germline V lookup: CDR1 SQVTM, CDR2 ANQGSEA. The CDR3 here is CSVEDHEGLGEQYF. The CDR3 DNA reads TGCAGCGTTGAAGATCATGAGGGTTTGGGTGAGCAGTACTTC.

This chain joins TRBV28 and TRBJ2-7, with D maybe TRBD2 (6 bases). Trimming took off 6 bases at V and 7 bases at J, with 16 bases between the two ends. The CDR3 has 13 amino acids. Looked up from germline, CDR1 is MDHEN and CDR2 is SYDVKM. The CDR3 coding sequence is TGTGCCAGCAGGCCCGGGGGAGGTTGGGAGCAGTACTTC. Encoded protein: CASRPGGGWEQYF.

The chain joins TRBV9 to TRBJ2-3; tentative D call: TRBD2 (6 bases). Per germline, CDR1 SGDLS and CDR2 YYNGEE. The CDR3 consists of 13 residues. The V end lost 3 bases, the J end lost 5 bases, and 10 bases lay between the germline ends. CDR3 coding DNA: TGTGCCAGCAGCGCCTCGGGAGTAGATACGCAGTATTTT. It codes for CASSASGVDTQYF.

This chain joins TRBV20-1 and TRBJ1-1; 8 bases line up with TRBD1. Per germline, CDR1 DFQATT and CDR2 SNEGSKA (reference sequence). Trimming removed 7 bases from V and 10 bases from J; junction bases left unmatched: 5. This CDR3 spans 10 amino acids. The CDR3 sequence is CSGITGGAFF. DNA of the CDR3: TGCAGTGGCATTACAGGGGGAGCTTTCTTT.

The chain couples TRBV6-6 to TRBJ2-5; 8 nucleotides align to TRBD2. CDR3 size: 16 residues. CDR1 is MNHNY, CDR2 SVGAGI, per germline (reference sequence). V lost 2 bases and J lost 5; bases outside the gene matches: 10. The CDR3: CASSYRRLAIGETQYF. As DNA, the CDR3 is TGTGCCAGCAGTTACCGCAGACTAGCGATCGGGGAGACCCAGTACTTC.

This clone has more than one count but fewer than ten. The chain is built from TRBV9 and TRBJ2-7, with TRBD2 matching over 7 bases. With 0 bases clipped from V and 4 bases from J, the junction kept 4 bases outside the gene matches. This CDR3 is built from 14 residues. Germline V gives CDR1 SGDLS, CDR2 YYNGEE. DNA for the CDR3: TGTGCCAGCAGCGTAGCTCTAGCGGAGTACGAGCAGTACTTC. Its protein is CASSVALAEYEQYF.

The sample holds a few counts of this clone. V and J are TRBV15 and TRBJ2-7; D may be TRBD2 (5 bases). Trimming pared 1 base from V and 2 bases from J, leaving 9 bases between. This CDR3 comprises 14 residues. Germline-derived CDR1 and CDR2 are LNHNV and YYDKDF (reference sequence). CDR3 sequence reads: CATSRGRGAYEQYF. Written as DNA, the CDR3 is TGTGCCACCAGCAGAGGACGGGGAGCCTACGAGCAGTACTTC.

A few counts support this clone. The chain employs TRBV7-2 and TRBJ2-7; perhaps TRBD2 as D (5 bases). V dropped 5 bases and J dropped 0 bases, with 14 bases sitting between them. This CDR3 comprises 15 residues. Germline CDR1 is SGHTA and CDR2 is FQGNSA. CDR3 sequence reads: CASSLRRGISYEQYF. The CDR3 DNA is TGTGCCAGCAGCCTTAGACGGGGTATCTCCTACGAGCAGTACTTC.

The genes are TRBV27 and TRBJ2-3; 9 bases are a match to TRBD1. CDR3 length equals 15 residues. Losses at the gene ends were 5 bases for V and 6 bases for J; bases not matched to a gene: 9. The germline V gene encodes CDR1 MNHEY and CDR2 SMNVEV (reference sequence). The CDR3 region is CASSTGGWLRDTQYF. CDR3 sequence (DNA): TGTGCCAGCAGTACAGGGGGCTGGTTACGGGATACGCAGTATTTT.

This clone showed up just a few times. CDR3 bases: TGTGCCAGCAGCTACAGGGGTAGCAATCAGCCCCAGCATTTT. This encodes CASSYRGSNQPQHF. The J gene is TRBJ1-5, the V gene TRBV7-9; 7 positions agree with TRBD1. CDR3 length: 14 residues. Looked up from germline, CDR1 is SEHNR and CDR2 is FQNEAQ (reference sequence). J was trimmed by 0 bases and V by 4 bases; bases with no gene match: 0.

This sequence joins TRBV9 and TRBJ2-2; 9 bases are shared with TRBD2. This CDR3 contains 15 residues. From germline, CDR1 is SGDLS and CDR2 YYNGEE. J gave up 5 bases and V 4 bases, and 6 bases lay outside the gene matches. The CDR3 DNA is TGTGCCAGCAGCCTGCGGGAGGGCCAGACCGGGGAGCTGTTTTTT. This sequence encodes CASSLREGQTGELFF.

This clone showed up just a few times. This chain links TRBV6-6 with TRBJ1-5, with D perhaps matching TRBD1 (5 bases). CDR3 length equals 16 residues. The germline V gene encodes CDR1 MNHNY and CDR2 SVGAGI (reference sequence). With 6 bases removed from V and 2 bases from J, the gap between germline ends came to 17 bases. CDR3 nucleotide sequence: TGTGCCAGCAGCCACACGGAGGGGCAGGGCAATCAGCCCCAGCATTTT. Protein product: CASSHTEGQGNQPQHF.